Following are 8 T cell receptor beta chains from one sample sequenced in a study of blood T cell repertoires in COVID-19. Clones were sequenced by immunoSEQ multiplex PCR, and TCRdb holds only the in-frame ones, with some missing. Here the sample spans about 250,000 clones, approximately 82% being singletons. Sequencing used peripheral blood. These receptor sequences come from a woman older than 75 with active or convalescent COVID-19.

The CDR3 DNA is TGCGCCAGCAGCGTAGGGGCCGCAAAAGAGACCCAGTACTTC. This translates into CASSVGAAKETQYF. This sequence joins TRBV5-1 and TRBJ2-5, with a possible D match to TRBD1 (5 bases). Germline V gene lookup returns CDR1 SGHRS and CDR2 YFSETQ. V was shortened by 4 bases and J by 3 bases, with 13 bases between the two germline ends. The CDR3 runs to 14 residues.

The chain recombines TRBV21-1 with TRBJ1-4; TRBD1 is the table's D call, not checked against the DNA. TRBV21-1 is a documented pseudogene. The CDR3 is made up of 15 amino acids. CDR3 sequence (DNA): TGTGCCAGCAGCATCAGGGAACCAACTAATGAAAAACTGTTTTTT. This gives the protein CASSIREPTNEKLFF.

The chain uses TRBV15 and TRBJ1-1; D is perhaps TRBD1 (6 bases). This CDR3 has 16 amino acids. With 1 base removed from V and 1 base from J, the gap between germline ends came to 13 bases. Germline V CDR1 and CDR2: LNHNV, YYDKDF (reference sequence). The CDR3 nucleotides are TGTGCCACCAGCAGAGGCGGCGACAGGACGAACACTGAAGCTTTCTTT. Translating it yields CATSRGGDRTNTEAFF. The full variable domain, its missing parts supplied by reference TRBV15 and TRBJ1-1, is DAMVIQNPRYQVTQFGKPVTLSCSQTLNHNVMYWYQQKSSQAPKLLFHYYDKDFNNEADTPDNFQSRRPNTSFCFLDIRSPGLGDTAMYLCATSRGGDRTNTEAFFGQGTRLTVV.

For the CDR3, the DNA is TGTGCCAGCAGCACACTAGCGGGAGCGGCAGATACGCAGTATTTT. Translated: CASSTLAGAADTQYF. This sequence joins TRBV5-4 and TRBJ2-3; 11 bases fit TRBD2. CDR3 length equals 15 residues. Unmatched junction bases numbered 5, after V lost 4 bases and J lost 4 bases. Germline lookup yields CDR1 SGHNT and CDR2 YYREEE (reference sequence).

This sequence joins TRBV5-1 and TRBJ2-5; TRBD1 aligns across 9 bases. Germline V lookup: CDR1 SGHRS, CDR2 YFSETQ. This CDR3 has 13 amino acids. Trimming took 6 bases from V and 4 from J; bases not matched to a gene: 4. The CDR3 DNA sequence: TGCGCCAGCACTCGACAGGGGGGAGAGACCCAGTACTTC. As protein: CASTRQGGETQYF.

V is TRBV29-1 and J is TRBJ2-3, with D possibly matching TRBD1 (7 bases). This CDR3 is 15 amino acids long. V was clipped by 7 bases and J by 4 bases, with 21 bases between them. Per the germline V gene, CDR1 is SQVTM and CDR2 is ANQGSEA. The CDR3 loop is CSAFLGQEGPDTQYF. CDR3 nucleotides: TGCAGCGCCTTCCTCGGACAGGAGGGGCCAGATACGCAGTATTTT.

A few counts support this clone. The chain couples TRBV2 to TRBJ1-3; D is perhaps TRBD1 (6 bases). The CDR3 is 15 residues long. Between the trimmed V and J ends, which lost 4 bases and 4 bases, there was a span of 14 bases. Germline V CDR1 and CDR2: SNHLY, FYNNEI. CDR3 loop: CASSATQTGGNTIYF. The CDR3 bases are TGTGCCAGCAGTGCAACTCAGACAGGAGGAAACACCATATATTTT.

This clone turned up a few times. The CDR3 sequence: CASSFAGRGGQLAKNIQYF. The CDR3 coding sequence is TGTGCCAGCAGCTTCGCCGGTCGGGGGGGTCAACTAGCCAAAAACATTCAGTACTTC. The V gene is TRBV11-2, the J gene TRBJ2-4; TRBD2 matches 8 bases. CDR1 and CDR2 (germline): SGHAT, FQNNGV. This CDR3 has 19 amino acids. With V trimmed by 3 bases and J by 0 bases, 13 bases remained unmatched.